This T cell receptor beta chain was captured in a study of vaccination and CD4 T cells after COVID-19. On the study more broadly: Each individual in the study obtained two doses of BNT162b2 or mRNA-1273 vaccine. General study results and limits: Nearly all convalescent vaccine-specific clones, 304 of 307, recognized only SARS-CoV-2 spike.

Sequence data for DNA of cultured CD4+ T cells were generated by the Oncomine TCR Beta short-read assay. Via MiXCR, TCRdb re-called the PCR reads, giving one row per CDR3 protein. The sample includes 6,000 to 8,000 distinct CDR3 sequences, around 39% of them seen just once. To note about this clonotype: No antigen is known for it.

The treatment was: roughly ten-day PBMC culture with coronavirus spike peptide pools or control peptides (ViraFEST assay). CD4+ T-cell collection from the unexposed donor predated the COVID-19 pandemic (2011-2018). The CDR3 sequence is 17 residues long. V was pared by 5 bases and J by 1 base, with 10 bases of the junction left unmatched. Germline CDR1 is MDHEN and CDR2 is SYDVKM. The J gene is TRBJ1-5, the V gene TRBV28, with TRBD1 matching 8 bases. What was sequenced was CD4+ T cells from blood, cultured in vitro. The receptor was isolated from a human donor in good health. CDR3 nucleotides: TGTGCCAGCAGTCCCTCGGCGCAGGGGGCGAGCAATCAGCCCCAGCATTTT. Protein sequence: CASSPSAQGASNQPQHF.